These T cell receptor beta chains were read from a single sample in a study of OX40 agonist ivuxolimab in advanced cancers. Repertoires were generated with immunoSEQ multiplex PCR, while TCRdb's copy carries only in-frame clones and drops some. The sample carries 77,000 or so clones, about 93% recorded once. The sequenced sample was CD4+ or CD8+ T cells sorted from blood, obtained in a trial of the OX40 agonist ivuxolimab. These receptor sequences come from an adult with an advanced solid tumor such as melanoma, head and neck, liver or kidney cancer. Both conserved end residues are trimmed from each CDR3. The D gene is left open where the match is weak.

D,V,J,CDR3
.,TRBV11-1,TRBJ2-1,ASSFTPGVISYNEQF
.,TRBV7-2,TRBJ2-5,ASSLGQAETQY
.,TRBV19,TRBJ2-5,ASSKRMGVETQY
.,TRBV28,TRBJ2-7,ASSHRGGSYEQY
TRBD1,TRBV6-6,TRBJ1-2,ASSLPRQGFDGYT
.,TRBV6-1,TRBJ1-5,ASDPKGSSNQPQH
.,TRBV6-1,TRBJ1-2,ASRNAQVDGYT
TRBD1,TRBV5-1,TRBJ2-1,ASSLSGTGGDEQF
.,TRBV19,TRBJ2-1,ASSMGRNSYNEQF
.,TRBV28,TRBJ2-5,ASESSARGTQY